A selection of T cell receptor beta chains follows, all from one sample in a study of T cells in Graves' hyperthyroidism and ophthalmopathy. TCRdb reprocessed the multiplex PCR reads with MiXCR, giving one entry per CDR3 protein. The sample holds 450,000 to 600,000 distinct CDR3 sequences, around 15% seen once. Sequencing used blood. These TCRs come from a woman in her forties with Graves' hyperthyroidism. Each CDR3 is given with its conserved first and last residue. D genes are given only for firm matches. Clone sizes are given selectively: once, few, many, or a class where the clone is expanded.

j_call d_call clone_size v_call cdr3_nt cdr3_aa
TRBJ2-1 TRBD2 many TRBV11-2 TGTGCCAGCAGCTTACACCCAGCGGGACCCAATGAGCAGTTCTTC CASSLHPAGPNEQFF
TRBJ1-1 NA few TRBV19 TGTGCCAGTAGTATCTTGGGAGTGAGGAACACTGAAGCTTTCTTT CASSILGVRNTEAFF
TRBJ1-1 NA many TRBV19 TGTGCCAGTAGTATGGACACCACCTTCTCAGCTGAAGCTTTCTTT CASSMDTTFSAEAFF
TRBJ2-7 NA many TRBV27 TGTGCCAGCAGTTTTCACCGAAGCTCCTACGAGCAGTACTTC CASSFHRSSYEQYF
TRBJ1-2 NA many TRBV15 TGTGCCACCAGCAGAGATCGAAATGTAGAGGCAGCTAACTATGGCTACACCTTC CATSRDRNVEAANYGYTF
TRBJ1-5 TRBD1 many TRBV20-1 TGCAGTGCTAGAGAAGTGTCGGACAGGGGGTTTCGTCAGCCCCAGCATTTT CSAREVSDRGFRQPQHF
TRBJ2-3 NA few TRBV5-4 TGTGCCAGCAGCGGCGACAGCTATAGCACAGATACGCAGTATTTT CASSGDSYSTDTQYF
TRBJ1-4 TRBD1 NA TRBV28 TGTGCCAGCAGCTCGGGACAGGAAGGTGAAAAACTGTTTTTT CASSSGQEGEKLFF
TRBJ2-2 TRBD1 NA TRBV27 TGTGCCAGCACCGGGACAGGGGGCTTCGGGGTTACCGGGGAGCTGCTTTTT CASTGTGGFGVTGELLF
TRBJ2-7 TRBD2 many TRBV27 TGTGCCAGCAGTTCCTGGACTAGCGGGATCTACGAGCAGTACTTC CASSSWTSGIYEQYF
TRBJ2-1 TRBD1 few TRBV9 TGTGCCAGCAGCGTGGGCGGGACAGGGTCATACAATGAGCAGTTCTTC CASSVGGTGSYNEQFF
TRBJ2-7 NA many TRBV7-9 TGTGCCAGCGAGCGCGGGGCGCGTGGCGAGCAGTACTTC CASERGARGEQYF
TRBJ2-1 NA NA TRBV7-2 TGTGCCAGCAGCTTAGATAGTTCGGGGGCCCTAGCGGCGCAGTTCTTC CASSLDSSGALAAQFF
TRBJ2-7 NA NA TRBV19 TGTGCCAGTAGTTTGGAGCCGGACAGCTCCTACGAGCAGTACTTC CASSLEPDSSYEQYF
TRBJ2-1 TRBD2 many TRBV7-2 TGTGCCAGCAGCACTCCTAGCGGGAGTGCCTACAATGAGCAGTTCTTC CASSTPSGSAYNEQFF
TRBJ1-2 NA NA TRBV30 TGTGCCTGGAGTCGGGCCCTCTATGGCTACACCTTC CAWSRALYGYTF
TRBJ2-7 TRBD1 many TRBV28 TGTGCCAGCACCATCCGGACAGGAGTCTACGAGCAGTACTTC CASTIRTGVYEQYF